A single T cell receptor beta chain is shown here with its context. Its specificity is unknown. This table comes from immunoSEQ multiplex PCR, and its TCRdb copy is limited to in-frame clones, with some not included. Here the sample spans over 120,000 clones, 92% being singletons. This entry is derived from a study of T cell responses to AZD1222 COVID-19 vaccine. General observations from the study: Vaccination with two AZD1222 doses was followed by a rise in Spike-specific TCR breadth and depth. Females outnumbered males among donors, who were mostly white British; clonal diversity was possibly underestimated.

This clonotype was sampled from an adult in good health. This specimen was peripheral blood, taken on day 0 of AZD1222 vaccination.

The CDR3 coding sequence is TGCGCCAGCAGCCACAGGCACAGGGAAGTTCAAGAGACCCAGTACTTC. As protein: CASSHRHREVQETQYF. The chain links TRBV4-1 to TRBJ2-5, with D perhaps matching TRBD1 (6 bases). The CDR3 totals 16 residues. V was clipped by 3 bases and J by 2 bases, with 16 bases between them. CDR1 MGHRA and CDR2 YSYEKL come from the germline V gene.